A single sample is the source of the 5 T cell receptor beta chains below, sequenced in a study of blood T cell repertoires in COVID-19. Sequenced by immunoSEQ multiplex PCR; TCRdb stores in-frame clones only, minus some. This table has approximately 500,000 clones, roughly nine tenths appearing once. The sample was peripheral blood. The origin of the receptors is a woman aged 45-65 years with COVID-19, enrolled during active disease.

This clone was counted a few times. V usage is TRBV19 and J usage is TRBJ1-3; TRBD1 matches 7 bases. J gave up 8 bases and V 5 bases, and 12 bases lay outside the gene matches. CDR3 length equals 15 residues. Looked up from germline, CDR1 is LNHDA and CDR2 is SQIVND (reference sequence). In nucleotides, the CDR3 is TGTGCCAGTAGTTCATATGGCCGGGACAGTGACACCATATATTTT. Translating it yields CASSSYGRDSDTIYF.

The chain employs TRBV18 and TRBJ1-2; D is unresolved. From germline, CDR1 is KGHSH and CDR2 LQKENI. The germline V and J ends were trimmed by 3 bases and 4 bases, with 9 bases remaining between them. The CDR3 consists of 13 residues. The chain's CDR3 is CASSPQERYGYTF. Written as DNA, the CDR3 is TGTGCCAGCTCACCGCAGGAACGCTATGGCTACACCTTC.

The gene calls are TRBV5-1 and TRBJ2-7, with 8 bases that match TRBD1. The junction had 11 bases not matched to a gene; V was cut back by 2 bases and J by 4 bases. The CDR3 has 16 residues. Germline V gives CDR1 SGHRS, CDR2 YFSETQ. The CDR3 protein is CASSFPYRGSPYEQYF. CDR3 DNA: TGCGCCAGCAGCTTCCCGTACAGGGGGTCCCCGTACGAGCAGTACTTC. Based on the CDR3 plus reference TRBV5-1 and TRBJ2-7, the full variable domain is KAGVTQTPRYLIKTRGQQVTLSCSPISGHRSVSWYQQTPGQGLQFLFEYFSETQRNKGNFPGRFSGRQFSNSRSEMNVSTLELGDSALYLCASSFPYRGSPYEQYFGPGTRLTVT.

CDR3 sequence: CASSNDRGANVLTF. CDR3 nucleotide sequence: TGTGCCAGCAGCAACGACAGGGGGGCCAACGTCCTGACTTTC. The J gene is TRBJ2-6, the V gene TRBV7-9; D might be TRBD1 (6 bases). V was clipped by 5 bases and J by 4 bases, with 9 bases between them. Germline V gene lookup returns CDR1 SEHNR and CDR2 FQNEAQ (reference sequence). The length of the CDR3 is 14 residues.

The chain links TRBV3-1 (or the pseudogene TRBV3-2) to TRBJ2-4; 9 nucleotides match TRBD1. CDR3 size: 15 residues. Per germline, CDR1 LGHDT and CDR2 YNNKEL (reference sequence). The junction had 9 bases not matched to a gene; V was cut back by 6 bases and J by 6 bases. The CDR3 nucleotides are TGTGCCAGCAGTACTAACAGGGGGCGCAGAAACATTCAGTACTTC. Encoded protein: CASSTNRGRRNIQYF.